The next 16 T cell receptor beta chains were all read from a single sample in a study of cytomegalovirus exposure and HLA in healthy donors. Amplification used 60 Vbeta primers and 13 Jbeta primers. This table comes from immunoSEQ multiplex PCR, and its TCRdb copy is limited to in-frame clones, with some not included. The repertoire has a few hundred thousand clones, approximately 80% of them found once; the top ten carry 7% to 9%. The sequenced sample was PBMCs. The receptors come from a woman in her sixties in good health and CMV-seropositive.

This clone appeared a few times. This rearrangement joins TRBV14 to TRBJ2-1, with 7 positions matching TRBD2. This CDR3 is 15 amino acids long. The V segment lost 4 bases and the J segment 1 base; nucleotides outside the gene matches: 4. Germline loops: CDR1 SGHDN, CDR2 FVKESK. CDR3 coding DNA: TGTGCCAGCAGCCGGGTGGGGGGGTCCTACAATGAGCAGTTCTTC. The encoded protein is CASSRVGGSYNEQFF.

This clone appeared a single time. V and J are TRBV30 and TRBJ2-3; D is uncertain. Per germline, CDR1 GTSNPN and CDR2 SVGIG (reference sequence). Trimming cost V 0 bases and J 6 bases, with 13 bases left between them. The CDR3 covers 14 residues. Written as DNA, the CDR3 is TGTGCCTGGAGTGTATACCCGACTCGGGATACGCAGTATTTT. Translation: CAWSVYPTRDTQYF.

The DNA for the CDR3 is TGTGCCAGCAGCTTAGCGGGGGGGGAAAAACTGTTTTTT. Its translation is CASSLAGGEKLFF. The chain carries TRBV7-9 and TRBJ1-4; possible D gene TRBD1, 5 bases. V lost 0 bases and J 8 bases, leaving 7 bases between the germline ends. The CDR3 length is 13 residues. CDR1 SEHNR and CDR2 FQNEAQ come from the germline V gene (reference sequence). Drawing the rest from reference TRBV7-9 and TRBJ1-4, the complete variable domain is DTGVSQNPRHKITKRGQNVTFRCDPISEHNRLYWYRQTLGQGPEFLTYFQNEAQLEKSRLLSDRFSAERPKGSFSTLEIQRTEQGDSAMYLCASSLAGGEKLFFGSGTQLSVL.

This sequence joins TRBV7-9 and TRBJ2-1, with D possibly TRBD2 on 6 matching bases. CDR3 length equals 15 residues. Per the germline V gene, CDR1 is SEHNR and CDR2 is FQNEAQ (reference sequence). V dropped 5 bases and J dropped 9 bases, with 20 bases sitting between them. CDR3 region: CASSPPGLLTAEQFF. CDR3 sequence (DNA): TGTGCCAGCAGCCCCCCGGGACTTCTCACAGCTGAGCAGTTCTTC.

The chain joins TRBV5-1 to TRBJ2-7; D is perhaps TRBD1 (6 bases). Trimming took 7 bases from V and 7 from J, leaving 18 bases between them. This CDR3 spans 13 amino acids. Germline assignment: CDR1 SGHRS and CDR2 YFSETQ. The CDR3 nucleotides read TGCGCCAGCTATGTCAGGGGCGATGGGGAGCAGTACTTC. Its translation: CASYVRGDGEQYF. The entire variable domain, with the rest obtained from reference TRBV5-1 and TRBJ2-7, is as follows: KAGVTQTPRYLIKTRGQQVTLSCSPISGHRSVSWYQQTPGQGLQFLFEYFSETQRNKGNFPGRFSGRQFSNSRSEMNVSTLELGDSALYLCASYVRGDGEQYFGPGTRLTVT.

The CDR3 loop is CASSVGVRDQETQYF. In DNA, the CDR3 is TGTGCCAGCAGCGTAGGGGTCAGGGACCAAGAGACCCAGTACTTC. V is TRBV9 and J is TRBJ2-5; tentatively, D is TRBD1 (5 bases). The V end lost 0 bases, the J end lost 0 bases, and 9 bases lay between the germline ends. The CDR3 sequence is 15 residues long. Germline CDR1 and CDR2: SGDLS and YYNGEE.

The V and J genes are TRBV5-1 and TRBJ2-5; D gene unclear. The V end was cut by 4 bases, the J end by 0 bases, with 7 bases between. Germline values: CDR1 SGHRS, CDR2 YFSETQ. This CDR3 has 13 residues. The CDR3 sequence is CASSNRYQETQYF. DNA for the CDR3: TGCGCCAGCAGCAACCGGTACCAAGAGACCCAGTACTTC.

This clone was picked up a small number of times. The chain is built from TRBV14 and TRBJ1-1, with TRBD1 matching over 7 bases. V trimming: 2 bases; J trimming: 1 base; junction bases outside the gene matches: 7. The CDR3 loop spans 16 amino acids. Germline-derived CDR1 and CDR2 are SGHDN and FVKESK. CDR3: CASSQPTGWRNTEAFF. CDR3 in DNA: TGTGCCAGCAGCCAACCGACAGGGTGGAGGAACACTGAAGCTTTCTTT.

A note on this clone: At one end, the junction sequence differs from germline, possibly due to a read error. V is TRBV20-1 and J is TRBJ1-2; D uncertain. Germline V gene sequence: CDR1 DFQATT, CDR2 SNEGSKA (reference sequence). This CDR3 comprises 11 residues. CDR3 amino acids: CSARDGLVPQF. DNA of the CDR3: TGCAGTGCTAGAGATGGTTTGGTACCACAATTC.

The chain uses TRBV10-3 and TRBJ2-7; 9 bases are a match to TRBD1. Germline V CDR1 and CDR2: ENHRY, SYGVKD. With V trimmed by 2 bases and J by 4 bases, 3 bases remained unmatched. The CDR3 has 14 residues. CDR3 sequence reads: CAISEGTGPYEQYF. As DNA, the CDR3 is TGTGCCATCAGTGAGGGGACAGGGCCATACGAGCAGTACTTC.

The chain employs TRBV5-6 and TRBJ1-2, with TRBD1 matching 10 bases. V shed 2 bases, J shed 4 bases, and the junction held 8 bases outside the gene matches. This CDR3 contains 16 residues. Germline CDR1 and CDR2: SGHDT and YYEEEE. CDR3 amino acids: CASSFSGTGDPYGYTF. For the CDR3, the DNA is TGTGCCAGCAGCTTTTCCGGGACAGGGGACCCCTATGGCTACACCTTC.

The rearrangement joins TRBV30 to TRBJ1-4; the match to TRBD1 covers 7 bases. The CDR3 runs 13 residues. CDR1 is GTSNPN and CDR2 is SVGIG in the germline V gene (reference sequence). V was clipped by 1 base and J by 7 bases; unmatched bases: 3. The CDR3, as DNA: TGTGCCTGGAGTGGACAGGGACGTGAAAAACTGTTTTTT. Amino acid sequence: CAWSGQGREKLFF.

The CDR3 reads CASSERGRNQPQHF. CDR3 sequence (DNA): TGTGCCAGCAGTGAACGGGGTCGCAATCAGCCCCAGCATTTT. This chain connects TRBV2 to TRBJ1-5; D not resolved. This CDR3 has 14 residues. V shed 2 bases and J shed 2 bases, with 7 bases lying between them. Looked up from germline, CDR1 is SNHLY and CDR2 is FYNNEI.

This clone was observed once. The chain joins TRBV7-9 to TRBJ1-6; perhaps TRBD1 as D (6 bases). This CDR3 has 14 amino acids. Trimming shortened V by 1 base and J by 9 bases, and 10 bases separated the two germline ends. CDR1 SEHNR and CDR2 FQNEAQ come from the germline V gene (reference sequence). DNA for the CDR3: TGTGCCAGCAGCTTAGTACAGGGAACTTCACCCCTCCACTTT. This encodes CASSLVQGTSPLHF. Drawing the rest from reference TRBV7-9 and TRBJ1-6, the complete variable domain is DTGVSQNPRHKITKRGQNVTFRCDPISEHNRLYWYRQTLGQGPEFLTYFQNEAQLEKSRLLSDRFSAERPKGSFSTLEIQRTEQGDSAMYLCASSLVQGTSPLHFGNGTRLTVT.

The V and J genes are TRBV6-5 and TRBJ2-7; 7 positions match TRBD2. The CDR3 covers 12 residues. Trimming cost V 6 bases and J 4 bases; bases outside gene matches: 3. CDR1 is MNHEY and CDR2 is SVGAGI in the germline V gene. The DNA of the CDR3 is TGTGCCAGCAGCAGGGAGGGATACGAGCAGTACTTC. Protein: CASSREGYEQYF.

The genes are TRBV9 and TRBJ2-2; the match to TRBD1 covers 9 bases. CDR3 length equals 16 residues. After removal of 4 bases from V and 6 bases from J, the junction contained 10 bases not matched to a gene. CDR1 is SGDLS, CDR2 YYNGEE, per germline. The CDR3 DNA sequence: TGTGCCAGCAGCTTATCCGGGACAGGGCTACCCGGGGAGCTGTTTTTT. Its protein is CASSLSGTGLPGELFF. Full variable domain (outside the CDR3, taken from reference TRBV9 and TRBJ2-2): DSGVTQTPKHLITATGQRVTLRCSPRSGDLSVYWYQQSLDQGLQFLIQYYNGEERAKGNILERFSAQQFPDLHSELNLSSLELGDSALYFCASSLSGTGLPGELFFGEGSRLTVL.